This entry describes one TCR beta chain. Its antigen is undetermined. These data belong to a study of monozygotic twins with inflammatory bowel disease. Study-wide findings and caveats: Among IBD patients, fewer clonotypes were shared with others than among healthy twins, especially with disease activity.

Following a re-call of the 5' RACE reads, TCRdb has one entry per CDR3 protein and lacks DNA. In all, the sample yields some 450,000 distinct CDR3 sequences. Germline loops: CDR1 DFQATT, CDR2 SNEGSKA (reference sequence). This CDR3 spans 13 amino acids. Whole blood served as the source of total RNA, and no T cell sorting took place. The V call is TRBV20-1, the J call TRBJ1-1. The source of this sequence is a human donor with ulcerative colitis or Crohn's disease, or a healthy co-twin of an affected twin (not recorded which). Sequencing was performed on blood. The CDR3 region is CSARSSMGTEAFF.